Presented here are 31 T cell receptor beta chains from one specimen sequenced in a study of T cells in Graves' hyperthyroidism and ophthalmopathy. Regions amplified from RNA transcripts were the TCR beta CDR3 regions. The TCR CDR3 first-round RT-PCR relied on the HTBI primer set. TCRdb independently ran MiXCR on the multiplex PCR reads; one entry per CDR3 protein. The data show fewer than 450,000 distinct CDR3 sequences, about a sixth seen once. Sample: blood. The receptors shown here come from a woman aged 25 to 39 with Graves' hyperthyroidism that later progressed to Graves' ophthalmopathy.

The chain combines TRBV3-1 with TRBJ2-5; TRBD2 aligns across 7 bases. J lost 5 bases, V lost 0 bases, and 15 bases had no gene match. Per the germline V gene, CDR1 is LGHDT and CDR2 is YNNKEL (reference sequence). The CDR3 has 18 residues. This chain's CDR3 is CASSQDRLAALSSETQYF. The CDR3 DNA reads TGTGCCAGCAGCCAAGATAGGCTAGCGGCCTTGAGTTCGGAGACCCAGTACTTC.

This clonotype was recorded a few times. The chain links TRBV19 to TRBJ2-5; D is undetermined. Germline assignment: CDR1 LNHDA and CDR2 SQIVND (reference sequence). The V and J ends lost 6 bases and 5 bases respectively, with 16 bases between them. The CDR3 is made up of 14 amino acids. The CDR3 region is CASSNGPAYETQYF. DNA for the CDR3: TGTGCCAGTAGCAATGGACCAGCTTACGAGACCCAGTACTTC. Together with reference TRBV19 and TRBJ2-5, the CDR3 gives the full variable domain: DGGITQSPKYLFRKEGQNVTLSCEQNLNHDAMYWYRQDPGQGLRLIYYSQIVNDFQKGDIAEGYSVSREKKESFPLTVTSAQKNPTAFYLCASSNGPAYETQYFGPGTRLLVL.

The sample holds many counts of this clonotype. The V call is TRBV12-3 or TRBV12-4, the J call TRBJ2-3; 8 bases match TRBD2. The CDR3 consists of 14 residues. The ends lost 6 bases at V and 5 bases at J; junction bases unmatched: 7. For the CDR3, the DNA is TGTGCCAGCAGCTGGGGACTAGGCAGAGATACGCAGTATTTT. It specifies CASSWGLGRDTQYF.

This clonotype was counted at least ten times. The chain is built from TRBV28 and TRBJ1-4; D remains ambiguous. Trimming cost V 7 bases and J 12 bases, with 12 bases left between them. Germline CDR1 MDHEN, CDR2 SYDVKM. The CDR3 covers 11 residues. CDR3 sequence reads: CASNSDKELFF. The CDR3 bases are TGTGCCAGCAATTCCGATAAAGAACTGTTTTTT.

This clonotype was observed at least ten times. The chain has TRBV7-2 and TRBJ2-5; no clear D. Trimming removed 1 base from V and 2 bases from J, with 8 bases in between. The germline V gene has CDR1 SGHTA and CDR2 FQGNSA. CDR3 length: 14 amino acids. The CDR3 loop is CASSLENRQETQYF. In DNA form, the CDR3 reads TGTGCCAGCAGCTTAGAAAACCGACAAGAGACCCAGTACTTC.

The rearrangement joins TRBV20-1 to TRBJ2-7; tentative D call: TRBD2 (6 bases). Trimming took 3 bases from V and 2 from J, leaving 11 bases between them. CDR3 size: 13 residues. From germline, CDR1 is DFQATT and CDR2 SNEGSKA (reference sequence). The chain's CDR3 is CSASGTRTYEQYF. The CDR3 DNA reads TGCAGTGCTAGTGGGACTCGGACCTACGAGCAGTACTTC.

The sample holds many counts of this clonotype. The chain uses TRBV10-3 and TRBJ2-5; 8 bases line up with TRBD1. Germline V gives CDR1 ENHRY, CDR2 SYGVKD. With 4 bases clipped from V and 4 bases from J, the junction kept 5 bases outside the gene matches. The CDR3 totals 14 residues. The CDR3, as DNA: TGTGCCATCAGTGGGACAGGGATGGGAGAGACCCAGTACTTC. Translating gives CAISGTGMGETQYF.

In its sample, this clonotype was seen many times. V gene TRBV11-2 combines with J gene TRBJ1-2, with TRBD1 identical over 7 bases. Trimming removed 5 bases from V and 0 bases from J; junction bases left unmatched: 6. The CDR3 loop spans 15 amino acids. Per the germline V gene, CDR1 is SGHAT and CDR2 is FQNNGV. The CDR3 DNA follows: TGTGCCAGCAGCCTTCACAGGGGACCTAACTATGGCTACACCTTC. The encoded protein is CASSLHRGPNYGYTF.

This clonotype was seen only once. The rearrangement joins TRBV5-5 to TRBJ1-2; 7 bases agree with TRBD1. This CDR3 has 14 residues. The V gene's germline CDR1 is SGHKS and CDR2 YYEKEE (reference sequence). With 4 bases clipped from V and 7 bases from J, the junction kept 10 bases outside the gene matches. This CDR3 is CASSGGTGVGGYTF. CDR3 DNA sequence: TGTGCCAGCAGCGGCGGAACAGGGGTGGGTGGCTACACCTTC. The whole variable domain, remainder taken from reference TRBV5-5 and TRBJ1-2, is DAGVTQSPTHLIKTRGQQVTLRCSPISGHKSVSWYQQVLGQGPQFIFQYYEKEERGRGNFPDRFSARQFPNYSSELNVNALLLGDSALYLCASSGGTGVGGYTFGSGTRLTVV.

The gene calls are TRBV12-3 or TRBV12-4 and TRBJ2-7; D not resolved. The CDR3 loop spans 12 amino acids. Trimming left V 5 bases short and J 5 bases short, with 10 bases between. CDR3 sequence: CASSIDGNEQYF. CDR3 sequence (DNA): TGTGCCAGCAGTATTGATGGTAACGAGCAGTACTTC.

This clonotype was detected ten times or more. The chain combines TRBV20-1 with TRBJ2-7; TRBD2 is a possible D gene (5 bases). The V gene lost 5 bases and the J gene lost 7 bases, with 21 bases spanning the gap. Germline V gene lookup returns CDR1 DFQATT and CDR2 SNEGSKA (reference sequence). This CDR3 is 14 amino acids long. The CDR3 reads CSAPITGSPGEQYF. The CDR3 DNA is TGCAGTGCTCCCATAACCGGGTCGCCGGGGGAGCAGTACTTC.

This clonotype was counted many times. The rearrangement joins TRBV3-1 to TRBJ2-7; D remains ambiguous. The V end lost 6 bases, the J end lost 2 bases, and 11 bases lay between the germline ends. This CDR3 region has 13 residues. Germline V gives CDR1 LGHDT, CDR2 YNNKEL (reference sequence). CDR3 protein: CASRGRPTYEQYF. CDR3 bases: TGTGCCAGCAGAGGCCGACCTACCTACGAGCAGTACTTC.

This clonotype was seen repeatedly, ten times or more. This chain joins TRBV20-1 and TRBJ1-3; D is ambiguous. V lost 4 bases, J lost 3 bases, and 16 bases lay in between. CDR1 is DFQATT, CDR2 SNEGSKA, per germline (reference sequence). CDR3 length: 15 residues. In DNA, the CDR3 is TGCAGTGCTACACCCCGATCGGACGGTGGAAACACCATATATTTT. Protein sequence: CSATPRSDGGNTIYF.

This clonotype has a count of ten or more. The chain has TRBV2 and TRBJ2-7; TRBD2 agrees at 12 bases. Germline-derived CDR1 and CDR2 are SNHLY and FYNNEI. Trimming took 5 bases from V and 2 from J; bases not matched to a gene: 13. CDR3 size: 18 residues. The CDR3 sequence: CASSPTDQLAGGPYEQYF. CDR3 in DNA: TGTGCCAGCAGTCCGACGGACCAACTAGCGGGGGGACCCTACGAGCAGTACTTC.

This chain uses TRBV20-1 with TRBJ1-2; a possible D gene is TRBD1 (5 bases). CDR1 and CDR2 from the germline V gene are DFQATT and SNEGSKA (reference sequence). This CDR3 comprises 20 residues. Trimming removed 2 bases at V and 1 base at J, with 29 bases between. DNA for the CDR3: TGCAGTGCTAGACCTCAAAAAAACGACAGTCCCGACCCCCTTAACTATGGCTACACCTTC. Amino acid sequence: CSARPQKNDSPDPLNYGYTF.

In this sample, this clonotype turned up many times. The chain employs TRBV7-8 and TRBJ2-6; TRBD1 matches 10 bases. CDR3 length equals 18 residues. Germline CDR1 reads SGHVS; CDR2 reads FQNEAQ. V shed 5 bases and J 1 base; nucleotides not matched to a gene: 8. The CDR3 DNA sequence: TGTGCCAGCAGCAGGTCGACAGGGGGCGTTTCTGGGGCCAACGTCCTGACTTTC. Translation gives CASSRSTGGVSGANVLTF. Full variable domain (missing parts from reference TRBV7-8 and TRBJ2-6): GAGVSQSPRYKVAKRGQDVALRCDPISGHVSLFWYQQALGQGPEFLTYFQNEAQLDKSGLPSDRFFAERPEGSVSTLKIQRTQQEDSAVYLCASSRSTGGVSGANVLTFGAGSRLTVL.

This clonotype occurred many times. The V call is TRBV20-1, the J call TRBJ2-5; D remains ambiguous. V was clipped by 3 bases and J by 4 bases, with 15 bases between them. Germline-derived CDR1 and CDR2 are DFQATT and SNEGSKA (reference sequence). This CDR3 comprises 14 residues. CDR3 sequence: CSASHVYGRETQYF. The CDR3, as DNA: TGCAGTGCTAGTCACGTTTACGGACGAGAGACCCAGTACTTC.

This clonotype has at least ten counts. The genes are TRBV12-3 or TRBV12-4 and TRBJ1-5, with D tentatively TRBD1 (5 bases). CDR3 length: 15 amino acids. V was clipped by 4 bases and J by 5 bases, with 15 bases between them. The chain's CDR3 is CASSWGGGEDQPQHF. CDR3 DNA: TGTGCCAGCAGTTGGGGTGGGGGGGAAGATCAGCCCCAGCATTTT.

In this sample, this clonotype turned up a few times. This rearrangement joins TRBV24-1 to TRBJ2-3; weak D call: TRBD1 (6 bases). CDR3 length: 14 amino acids. Germline lookup yields CDR1 KGHDR and CDR2 SFDVKD. Deletions cut 4 bases from V and 0 bases from J, with 7 bases between. The CDR3 nucleotides are TGTGCCACCAGTGAACAGGGTAGCACAGATACGCAGTATTTT. Its protein is CATSEQGSTDTQYF.

This chain links TRBV16 with TRBJ1-1; tentatively, D is TRBD1 (6 bases). This CDR3 has 19 residues. The germline V gene encodes CDR1 KGHSY and CDR2 FQNENV. Trimming left V 3 bases short and J 5 bases short, with 28 bases between. CDR3 sequence reads: CASSQTRDGGVKGGTEAFF. CDR3 nucleotide sequence: TGTGCCAGCAGCCAGACCCGGGACGGTGGGGTTAAGGGGGGGACTGAAGCTTTCTTT.

About this clonotype: This may come from a read error, since a much larger clone is one base off. This chain connects TRBV27 to TRBJ1-2, with 7 bases that match TRBD1. The length of the CDR3 is 17 residues. V was clipped by 0 bases and J by 5 bases; unmatched bases: 12. Germline assignment: CDR1 MNHEY and CDR2 SMNVEV (reference sequence). The CDR3 here is CASSLSFPGGRGYGYTF. The CDR3 DNA follows: TGTGCCAGCAGTTTATCGTTCCCAGGGGGAAGGGGGTATGGCTACACCTTC.

CDR3 bases: TGTGCCAGCAGCACCGAGCGGGACAACAATGAGCAGTTCTTC. Amino acids: CASSTERDNNEQFF. V usage is TRBV12-3 or TRBV12-4 and J usage is TRBJ2-1; tentative D call: TRBD2 (7 bases). Trimming took 6 bases from V and 5 from J, leaving 14 bases between them. The CDR3 totals 14 residues.

This clonotype showed up just a few times. The chain is built from TRBV19 and TRBJ1-5; D unresolved. This CDR3 comprises 14 residues. Germline CDR1 reads LNHDA; CDR2 reads SQIVND (reference sequence). Trimming removed 3 bases at V and 0 bases at J, with 6 bases between. CDR3 DNA: TGTGCCAGTAGTATTGGGATTAGCAATCAGCCCCAGCATTTT. Translating gives CASSIGISNQPQHF.

The J gene is TRBJ2-7, the V gene TRBV19; 8 bases fit TRBD1. J was trimmed by 7 bases and V by 3 bases; bases with no gene match: 11. The CDR3 contains 15 residues. Germline lookup yields CDR1 LNHDA and CDR2 SQIVND (reference sequence). CDR3 region: CASSMRGQGTAEQYF. CDR3 nucleotides: TGTGCCAGTAGTATGAGAGGACAGGGAACGGCGGAGCAGTACTTC.

The sample holds many counts of this clonotype. J is TRBJ2-3 and V is TRBV5-1, with D uncertain. The CDR3 has 16 residues. V lost 2 bases to trimming and J lost 5 bases, with 18 bases between them. Per the germline V gene, CDR1 is SGHRS and CDR2 is YFSETQ. For the CDR3, the DNA is TGCGCCAGCAGCTTTGCCGCACCTTGGTTGGGAGATACGCAGTATTTT. Amino acids: CASSFAAPWLGDTQYF.

The V and J genes are TRBV3-1 and TRBJ2-2; D is ambiguous. The germline V gene encodes CDR1 LGHDT and CDR2 YNNKEL (reference sequence). The CDR3 covers 13 residues. V shed 1 base and J shed 4 bases, with 4 bases lying between them. CDR3 DNA: TGTGCCAGCAGCCAAGGAAGCACCGGGGAGCTGTTTTTT. Amino acid sequence: CASSQGSTGELFF.

A remark on this clonotype: Germline and junction disagree at one end, which may indicate a read error. This rearrangement joins TRBV15 to TRBJ1-5; D not certain. Per the germline V gene, CDR1 is LNHNV and CDR2 is YYDKDF (reference sequence). The CDR3 is 17 residues long. Here the CDR3 DNA reads TGTGCCACCAACAGAGATCCGACCCCTGGTAGCAATCAGCCCCAGCATTTT. Translated, it gives CATNRDPTPGSNQPQHF.

There are a few counts of this clonotype. This rearrangement joins TRBV11-1 to TRBJ2-5, with 14 bases lining up with TRBD2. Germline CDR1 SGHAT, CDR2 FQDESV (reference sequence). This CDR3 spans 17 amino acids. V gave up 4 bases and J gave up 2 bases; unmatched junction bases: 6. The CDR3 DNA is TGTGCCAGCAGCTGGGGACTAGCGGGGGCAATTCAAGAGACCCAGTACTTC. It is translated as CASSWGLAGAIQETQYF.

This clonotype was found many times. The J gene is TRBJ1-6, the V gene TRBV11-2; D unresolved. V was trimmed by 6 bases and J by 9 bases, leaving 24 bases between them. The CDR3 length is 17 residues. Germline CDR1 reads SGHAT; CDR2 reads FQNNGV. DNA for the CDR3: TGTGCCAGCAGTAATACAATTGGGAGGGTGAATAGTTCACCCCTCCACTTT. This sequence encodes CASSNTIGRVNSSPLHF. Supplemented by reference TRBV11-2 and TRBJ1-6, the full variable domain reads EAGVAQSPRYKIIEKRQSVAFWCNPISGHATLYWYQQILGQGPKLLIQFQNNGVVDDSQLPKDRFSAERLKGVDSTLKIQPAKLEDSAVYLCASSNTIGRVNSSPLHFGNGTRLTVT.

This clonotype was counted ten times or more. The chain employs TRBV28 and TRBJ2-3, with TRBD2 matching over 12 bases. The CDR3 has 14 residues. Germline assignment: CDR1 MDHEN and CDR2 SYDVKM. V lost 8 bases to trimming and J lost 5 bases; unmatched junction nucleotides: 5. CDR3 region: CASLLAGGEDTQYF. The CDR3 DNA reads TGTGCCAGCCTACTAGCGGGGGGAGAAGATACGCAGTATTTT.

In its sample, this clonotype was seen many times. This chain links TRBV28 with TRBJ2-6; D is unclear. The germline V gene encodes CDR1 MDHEN and CDR2 SYDVKM. V lost 10 bases and J 0 bases, leaving 13 bases between the germline ends. The CDR3 extends over 15 amino acids. CDR3 region: CATLNHGSGANVLTF. CDR3 in DNA: TGTGCCACCCTCAACCACGGCTCTGGGGCCAACGTCCTGACTTTC. The full variable domain, completed using reference TRBV28 and TRBJ2-6, is DVKVTQSSRYLVKRTGEKVFLECVQDMDHENMFWYRQDPGLGLRLIYFSYDVKMKEKGDIPEGYSVSREKKERFSLILESASTNQTSMYLCATLNHGSGANVLTFGAGSRLTVL.